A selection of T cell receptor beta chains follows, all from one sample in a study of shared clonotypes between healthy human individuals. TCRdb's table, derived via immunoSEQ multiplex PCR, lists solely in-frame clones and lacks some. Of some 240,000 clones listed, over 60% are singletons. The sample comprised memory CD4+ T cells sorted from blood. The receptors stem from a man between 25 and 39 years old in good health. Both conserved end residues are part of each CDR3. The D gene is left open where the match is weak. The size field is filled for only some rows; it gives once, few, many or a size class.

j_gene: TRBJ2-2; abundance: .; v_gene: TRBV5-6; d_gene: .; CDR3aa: CASSTSNLGSGELFF; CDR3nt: TGTGCCAGCAGCACGAGCAACCTAGGTTCCGGGGAGCTGTTTTTT
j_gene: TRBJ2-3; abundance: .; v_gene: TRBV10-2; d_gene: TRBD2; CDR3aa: CASSESPGLAGGGSTDTQYF; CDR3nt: TGCGCCAGCAGTGAGTCACCGGGACTAGCGGGAGGGGGAAGCACAGATACGCAGTATTTT
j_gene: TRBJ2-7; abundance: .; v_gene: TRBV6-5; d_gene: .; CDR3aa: CASLQTYEQYF; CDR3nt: TGTGCCAGCCTCCAGACCTACGAGCAGTACTTC
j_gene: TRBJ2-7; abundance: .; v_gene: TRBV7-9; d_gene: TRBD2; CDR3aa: CASSGPGTRGYEQYF; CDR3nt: TGTGCCAGCAGCGGACCCGGGACTAGGGGTTACGAGCAGTACTTC
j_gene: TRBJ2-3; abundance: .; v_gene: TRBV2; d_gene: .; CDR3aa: CASSPDRVTQYF; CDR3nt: TGTGCCAGCAGTCCAGACCGGGTTACGCAGTATTTT
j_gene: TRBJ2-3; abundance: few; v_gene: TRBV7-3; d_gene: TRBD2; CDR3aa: CASSSRLAGGGDTQYF; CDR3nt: TGTGCCAGCAGTTCCAGACTAGCGGGAGGTGGTGATACGCAGTATTTT
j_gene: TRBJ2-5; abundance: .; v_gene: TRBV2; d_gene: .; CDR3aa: CASNKIQETQYF; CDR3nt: TGTGCCAGCAATAAGATCCAAGAGACCCAGTACTTC
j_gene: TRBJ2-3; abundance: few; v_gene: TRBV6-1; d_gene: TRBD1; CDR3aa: CASNRQGDTDTQYF; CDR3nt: TGTGCCAGCAACCGACAGGGAGACACAGATACGCAGTATTTT
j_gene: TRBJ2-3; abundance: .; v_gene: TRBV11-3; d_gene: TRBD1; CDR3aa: CASSLGQGRADTQYF; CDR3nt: TGTGCCAGCAGCCTAGGACAGGGTCGGGCGGATACGCAGTATTTT
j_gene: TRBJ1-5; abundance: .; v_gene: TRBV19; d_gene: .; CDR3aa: CASSTSRVQPQHF; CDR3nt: TGTGCCAGTAGTACGTCCAGGGTCCAGCCCCAGCATTTT
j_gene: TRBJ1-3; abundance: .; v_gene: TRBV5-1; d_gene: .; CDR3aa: CASSSRPDTVNSGNTIYF; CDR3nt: TGCGCCAGCAGCTCCCGACCCGACACAGTGAACTCTGGAAACACCATATATTTT
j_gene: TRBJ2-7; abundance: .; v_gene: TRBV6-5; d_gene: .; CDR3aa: CASSSVGHYEQYF; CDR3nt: TGTGCCAGCAGCTCTGTCGGCCACTACGAGCAGTACTTC
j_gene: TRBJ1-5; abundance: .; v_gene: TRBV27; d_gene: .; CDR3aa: CASSFAGRGQPQHF; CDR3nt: TGTGCCAGCAGTTTCGCGGGTAGGGGTCAGCCCCAGCATTTT
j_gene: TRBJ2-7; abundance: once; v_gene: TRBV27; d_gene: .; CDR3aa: CASSPNVLTYEQYF; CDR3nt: TGTGCCAGCAGCCCCAACGTGCTCACCTACGAGCAGTACTTC
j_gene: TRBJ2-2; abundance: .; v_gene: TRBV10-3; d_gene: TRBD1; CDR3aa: CAIRAGGSGTGELFF; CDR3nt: TGTGCCATCAGGGCAGGGGGCTCGGGGACCGGGGAGCTGTTTTTT
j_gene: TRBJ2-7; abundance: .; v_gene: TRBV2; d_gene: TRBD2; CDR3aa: CASSEGWEGTYEQYF; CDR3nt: TGTGCCAGCAGTGAAGGGTGGGAGGGTACCTACGAGCAGTACTTC
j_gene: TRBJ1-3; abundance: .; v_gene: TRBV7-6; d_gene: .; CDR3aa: CASSLARGLSGNTIYF; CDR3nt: TGTGCCAGCAGCTTAGCTCGGGGTCTCTCTGGAAACACCATATATTTT
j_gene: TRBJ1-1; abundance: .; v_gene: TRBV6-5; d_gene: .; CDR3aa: CASSYGRAMNTEAFF; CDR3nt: TGTGCCAGCAGTTACGGGCGGGCAATGAACACTGAAGCTTTCTTT
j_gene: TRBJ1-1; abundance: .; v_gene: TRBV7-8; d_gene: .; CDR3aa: CASRHTDVGMNTEAFF; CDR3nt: TGTGCCAGCCGACACACGGACGTTGGGATGAACACTGAAGCTTTCTTT
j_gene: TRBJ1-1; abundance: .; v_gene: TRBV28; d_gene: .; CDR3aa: CASYQQPNTEAFF; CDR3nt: TGTGCCAGCTACCAACAACCGAACACTGAAGCTTTCTTT
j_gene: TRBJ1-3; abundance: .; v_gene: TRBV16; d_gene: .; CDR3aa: CASSRLGQENTIYF; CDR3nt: TGTGCCAGCAGCCGACTCGGTCAGGAAAACACCATATATTTT
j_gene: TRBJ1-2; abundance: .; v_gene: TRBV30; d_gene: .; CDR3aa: CAWSVKRDWRGNYGYTF; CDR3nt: TGTGCCTGGAGTGTAAAAAGAGACTGGCGGGGGAACTATGGCTACACCTTC
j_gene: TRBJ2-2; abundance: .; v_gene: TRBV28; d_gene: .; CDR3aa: CASSSGPAANTGELFF; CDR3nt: TGTGCCAGCAGTTCCGGCCCAGCAGCGAACACCGGGGAGCTGTTTTTT
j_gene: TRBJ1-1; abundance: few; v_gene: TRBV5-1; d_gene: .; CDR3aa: CASSLGRGGTEAFF; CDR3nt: TGCGCCAGCAGCTTGGGTCGGGGCGGCACTGAAGCTTTCTTT
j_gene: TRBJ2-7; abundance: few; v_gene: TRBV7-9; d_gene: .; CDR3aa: CASSLEEEQYF; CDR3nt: TGTGCCAGCAGCTTAGAAGAAGAGCAGTACTTC